These 29 T cell receptor beta chains share one sample of origin, sequenced in a study of T cell changes during pregnancy in multiple sclerosis. Method: immunoSEQ multiplex PCR; TCRdb's copy keeps in-frame clones and lacks some. The data show more than 30,000 clones, roughly 89% seen once. The source material was CD4+ T cells from peripheral blood mononuclear cells, sampled in the third trimester of pregnancy. The receptors come from a female donor in good health, enrolled as a control in a pregnancy study.

The chain employs TRBV6-5 and TRBJ2-3; 7 bases agree with TRBD2. The CDR3 totals 14 residues. Germline CDR1 MNHEY, CDR2 SVGAGI. Trimming at V came to 6 bases and at J to 2 bases, leaving 5 bases not matched to a gene. The CDR3 protein is CASRREGLTDTQYF. The DNA for the CDR3 is TGTGCCAGCAGAAGGGAGGGCCTCACAGATACGCAGTATTTT.

J is TRBJ2-5 and V is TRBV7-2; 10 bases agree with TRBD1. From germline, CDR1 is SGHTA and CDR2 FQGNSA. This CDR3 region has 15 residues. Trimming at V came to 5 bases and at J to 5 bases, leaving 8 bases not matched to a gene. CDR3 sequence reads: CASSPGDRGRETQYF. The CDR3, as DNA: TGTGCCAGCAGCCCTGGGGACAGGGGCCGGGAGACCCAGTACTTC.

The genes are TRBV6-4 and TRBJ1-1; the D is unclear. Germline V gives CDR1 MRHNA, CDR2 SNTAGT. V gave up 7 bases and J gave up 3 bases, with 18 bases separating them. The CDR3 contains 15 residues. The CDR3, as DNA: TGTGCCAGCACCAAGCTTCCGGGAGCGGACACTGAAGCTTTCTTT. Protein product: CASTKLPGADTEAFF.

The chain recombines TRBV11-3 with TRBJ2-7; a weak D match, TRBD1 (6 bases). This CDR3 has 15 residues. V lost 5 bases, J lost 2 bases, and 16 bases lay in between. CDR1 SGHNT and CDR2 YENEEA come from the germline V gene. The CDR3, as DNA: TGTGCCAGCAGCCCCCGGGACAACGCTGCCTACGAGCAGTACTTC. This gives the protein CASSPRDNAAYEQYF.

This chain joins TRBV12-1 and TRBJ2-2; the table's D call, TRBD2, has no DNA check behind it. TRBV12-1 is labeled a pseudogene. This CDR3 is built from 16 residues. As DNA, the CDR3 is TGTGCCAGCAGCTTCCACCGGGACTCGTACACCGGGGAGCTGTTTTTT. It translates to CASSFHRDSYTGELFF.

This chain connects TRBV9 to TRBJ2-1, with TRBD2 identical over 8 bases. The germline CDR1 and CDR2 sequences are SGDLS and YYNGEE. This CDR3 region has 17 residues. V shed 0 bases and J 6 bases; nucleotides not matched to a gene: 11. CDR3 amino acids: CASSVANSGGGINEQFF. CDR3 coding DNA: TGTGCCAGCAGCGTAGCTAATTCTGGCGGGGGGATCAATGAGCAGTTCTTC. The entire variable domain, with the rest obtained from reference TRBV9 and TRBJ2-1, is as follows: DSGVTQTPKHLITATGQRVTLRCSPRSGDLSVYWYQQSLDQGLQFLIQYYNGEERAKGNILERFSAQQFPDLHSELNLSSLELGDSALYFCASSVANSGGGINEQFFGPGTRLTVL.

CDR3 DNA sequence: TGTGCCAGCAGACCTCCGGGACAGGGGAACTATGGCTACACCTTC. Translating gives CASRPPGQGNYGYTF. The rearrangement joins TRBV7-9 to TRBJ1-2; TRBD1 matches 10 bases. V lost 6 bases, J lost 2 bases, and 6 bases stayed unmatched. Germline V CDR1 and CDR2: SEHNR, FQNEAQ (reference sequence). The CDR3 runs 15 residues. Full variable domain (remainder filled in from reference TRBV7-9 and TRBJ1-2): DTGVSQNPRHKITKRGQNVTFRCDPISEHNRLYWYRQTLGQGPEFLTYFQNEAQLEKSRLLSDRFSAERPKGSFSTLEIQRTEQGDSAMYLCASRPPGQGNYGYTFGSGTRLTVV.

This clone occurred a few times. The V gene is TRBV19, the J gene TRBJ1-2; D is unclear. The length of the CDR3 is 13 residues. V lost 5 bases and J lost 8, with 15 bases in between. Germline-derived CDR1 and CDR2 are LNHDA and SQIVND (reference sequence). CDR3 region: CASSPLGRGGYTF. CDR3 sequence (DNA): TGTGCCAGTAGTCCCCTTGGGCGTGGCGGCTACACCTTC.

The chain combines TRBV7-6 with TRBJ2-1; maybe TRBD2 (5 bases). Trimming cost V 0 bases and J 7 bases, with 10 bases left between them. The germline CDR1 and CDR2 sequences are SGHVS and FNYEAQ. The CDR3 is 14 residues long. The CDR3 loop is CASSLAVPGNEQFF. The CDR3 region has the DNA TGTGCCAGCAGCTTAGCGGTTCCGGGGAATGAGCAGTTCTTC.

V gene TRBV7-6 combines with J gene TRBJ2-5; 9 bases fit TRBD1. J lost 1 base, V lost 4 bases, and 4 bases had no gene match. The CDR3 totals 15 residues. Germline V gene sequence: CDR1 SGHVS, CDR2 FNYEAQ. CDR3 sequence (DNA): TGTGCCAGCAGCTACACAGGGGGCTCCCAAGAGACCCAGTACTTC. Its translation: CASSYTGGSQETQYF.

J is TRBJ2-1 and V is TRBV30; TRBD2 matches 7 bases. Germline assignment: CDR1 GTSNPN and CDR2 SVGIG (reference sequence). The trim removed 5 bases at V and 6 bases at J, leaving 10 bases unmatched. This CDR3 spans 14 amino acids. For the CDR3, the DNA is TGTGCCTGGGCCAAGGGCGGGAGTGTCAATGAGCAGTTCTTC. This encodes CAWAKGGSVNEQFF. Together with reference TRBV30 and TRBJ2-1, the CDR3 gives the full variable domain: SQTIHQWPATLVQPVGSPLSLECTVEGTSNPNLYWYRQAAGRGLQLLFYSVGIGQISSEVPQNLSASRPQDRQFILSSKKLLLSDSGFYLCAWAKGGSVNEQFFGPGTRLTVL.

The chain uses TRBV5-1 and TRBJ1-3, with D perhaps TRBD1 (6 bases). Trimming took 4 bases from V and 4 from J, leaving 12 bases between them. This CDR3 comprises 14 residues. Germline lookup yields CDR1 SGHRS and CDR2 YFSETQ. The CDR3 here is CASSPEGTGNTIYF. DNA for the CDR3: TGCGCCAGCAGCCCCGAAGGGACAGGAAACACCATATATTTT. Together with reference TRBV5-1 and TRBJ1-3, the CDR3 gives the full variable domain: KAGVTQTPRYLIKTRGQQVTLSCSPISGHRSVSWYQQTPGQGLQFLFEYFSETQRNKGNFPGRFSGRQFSNSRSEMNVSTLELGDSALYLCASSPEGTGNTIYFGEGSWLTVV.

The gene calls are TRBV5-4 and TRBJ1-1; D perhaps matches TRBD1 (5 bases). This CDR3 contains 13 residues. V dropped 4 bases and J dropped 4 bases, with 11 bases sitting between them. The germline V gene encodes CDR1 SGHNT and CDR2 YYREEE (reference sequence). The CDR3 region is CASSTRGGTEAFF. The CDR3 nucleotides read TGTGCCAGCAGCACCCGGGGGGGCACTGAAGCTTTCTTT.

This chain joins TRBV19 and TRBJ1-1, with TRBD1 matching over 9 bases. The CDR3 is made up of 14 amino acids. Germline-derived CDR1 and CDR2 are LNHDA and SQIVND (reference sequence). V shed 5 bases, J shed 6 bases, and the junction held 7 bases outside the gene matches. Written as DNA, the CDR3 is TGTGCCAGTAGTGCCGGGACAGGGTGGGCTGAAGCTTTCTTT. This translates into CASSAGTGWAEAFF.

The chain recombines TRBV10-3 with TRBJ2-3; 11 nucleotides line up with TRBD2. The V and J ends lost 2 bases and 6 bases, in that order; junction bases with no gene match: 7. CDR3 size: 16 residues. The germline CDR1 and CDR2 sequences are ENHRY and SYGVKD. Written as DNA, the CDR3 is TGTGCCATCAGTGAGAGTAGCGGGAGGGGGTCCGATACGCAGTATTTT. Its protein is CAISESSGRGSDTQYF.

The V call is TRBV29-1, the J call TRBJ2-5; TRBD2 matches 7 bases. CDR3 length: 15 amino acids. Germline lookup yields CDR1 SQVTM and CDR2 ANQGSEA. Unmatched junction bases numbered 13, after V lost 0 bases and J lost 9 bases. The CDR3 loop is CSVEEGASASGAQYF. CDR3 sequence (DNA): TGCAGCGTTGAAGAAGGGGCTAGCGCCAGCGGGGCCCAGTACTTC.

This clone occurred once. CDR3 coding DNA: TGTGCCTGGAACAGGGGGCCAGGGGCCAACGTCCTGACTTTC. This gives the protein CAWNRGPGANVLTF. The gene calls are TRBV30 and TRBJ2-6; the match to TRBD1 covers 9 bases. Germline-derived CDR1 and CDR2 are GTSNPN and SVGIG (reference sequence). The CDR3 contains 14 residues. The ends lost 4 bases at V and 4 bases at J; junction bases unmatched: 2.

This chain connects TRBV11-2 to TRBJ2-1, with 10 bases fitting TRBD2. The CDR3 totals 16 residues. J gave up 8 bases and V 0 bases, and 7 bases lay outside the gene matches. Looked up from germline, CDR1 is SGHAT and CDR2 is FQNNGV. The CDR3 is CASSLDLVAGGDEQFF. The CDR3 DNA is TGTGCCAGCAGCTTAGATCTAGTAGCGGGAGGTGATGAGCAGTTCTTC.

This chain links TRBV15 with TRBJ2-5, with 8 bases aligning to TRBD2. CDR3 size: 14 residues. In germline, CDR1 is LNHNV, CDR2 YYDKDF (reference sequence). Germline trimming cut 0 bases from V and 4 bases from J; bases unmatched to any gene: 1. The CDR3 sequence is CATSRDGRGETQYF. The CDR3 bases are TGTGCCACCAGCAGAGACGGGAGGGGAGAGACCCAGTACTTC. The whole variable domain, filled in from reference TRBV15 and TRBJ2-5, reads DAMVIQNPRYQVTQFGKPVTLSCSQTLNHNVMYWYQQKSSQAPKLLFHYYDKDFNNEADTPDNFQSRRPNTSFCFLDIRSPGLGDTAMYLCATSRDGRGETQYFGPGTRLLVL.

This clone was picked up one time. V and J are TRBV6-4 and TRBJ1-6, with 9 bases aligning to TRBD1. Germline V gives CDR1 MRHNA, CDR2 SNTAGT. The CDR3 loop spans 14 amino acids. V gave up 3 bases and J gave up 10 bases; unmatched junction bases: 4. CDR3 region: CASSEQGAGSPLHF. CDR3 bases: TGTGCCAGCAGTGAACAGGGGGCTGGGTCACCCCTCCACTTT.

V is TRBV30 and J is TRBJ2-1; 9 bases match TRBD2. The CDR3 loop spans 15 amino acids. After removal of 1 base from V and 6 bases from J, the junction contained 7 bases not matched to a gene. Germline assignment: CDR1 GTSNPN and CDR2 SVGIG (reference sequence). The CDR3 sequence is CAWSGAGGPFNEQFF. The CDR3 region has the DNA TGTGCCTGGAGTGGGGCGGGAGGGCCGTTCAATGAGCAGTTCTTC.

The J gene is TRBJ2-2, the V gene TRBV7-8; 8 bases agree with TRBD1. The length of the CDR3 is 15 residues. The trim removed 4 bases at V and 1 base at J, leaving 2 bases unmatched. Germline loops: CDR1 SGHVS, CDR2 FQNEAQ. The CDR3 nucleotides are TGTGCCAGCAGCTCGGACAGGGTGAACACCGGGGAGCTGTTTTTT. Translation gives CASSSDRVNTGELFF.

V is TRBV27 and J is TRBJ1-1, with D hard to call. The V end was cut by 3 bases, the J end by 7 bases, with 12 bases between. The CDR3 is made up of 13 amino acids. Germline lookup yields CDR1 MNHEY and CDR2 SMNVEV (reference sequence). The CDR3 spells CASSLTTPLEAFF. In nucleotides, the CDR3 is TGTGCCAGCAGTTTGACTACCCCGCTTGAAGCTTTCTTT.

This chain links TRBV7-9 with TRBJ2-1; 12 nucleotides line up with TRBD2. CDR1 is SEHNR and CDR2 is FQNEAQ in the germline V gene (reference sequence). J gave up 4 bases and V 5 bases, and 3 bases lay outside the gene matches. The CDR3 length is 15 residues. CDR3 DNA sequence: TGTGCCAGCAGCCGACTAGCGGGGGTTTACAATGAGCAGTTCTTC. Its protein product is CASSRLAGVYNEQFF.

The V and J genes are TRBV11-3 and TRBJ2-2; 7 positions agree with TRBD1. CDR3 length equals 15 residues. The V gene end was trimmed by 6 bases and the J gene end by 1 base; junction bases not matched to a gene: 5. Germline V gene data show CDR1 as SGHNT and CDR2 as YENEEA. CDR3 residues: CASRKNRGNTGELFF. In nucleotides, the CDR3 is TGTGCCAGCAGGAAAAACAGGGGGAACACCGGGGAGCTGTTTTTT.

This clone is medium-sized by share. V and J are TRBV5-6 and TRBJ2-5, with 7 bases matching TRBD2. V shed 1 base and J 2 bases; nucleotides not matched to a gene: 5. Germline values: CDR1 SGHDT, CDR2 YYEEEE. This CDR3 comprises 15 residues. CDR3 DNA: TGTGCCAGCAGCTTGAATGGGCGGGGGCAAGAGACCCAGTACTTC. Translation: CASSLNGRGQETQYF.

This clone was counted only a few times. The chain links TRBV7-8 to TRBJ2-1; TRBD2 aligns across 14 bases. This CDR3 region has 19 residues. V lost 4 bases, J lost 9 bases, and 17 bases stayed unmatched. The germline CDR1 and CDR2 sequences are SGHVS and FQNEAQ. In nucleotides, the CDR3 is TGTGCCAGCAGCTCCCCGACTAGCGGGGGGGCCGGGTCGATCGGTGAGCAGTTCTTC. Translation gives CASSSPTSGGAGSIGEQFF.

The chain couples TRBV25-1 to TRBJ2-7, with D possibly matching TRBD2 (6 bases). Germline CDR1 MGHDK, CDR2 SYGVNS. Trimming cost V 3 bases and J 5 bases, with 17 bases left between them. The CDR3 has 15 amino acids. The CDR3 coding sequence is TGTGCCAGCAGTGAGGCCGGCGGGCCTAGCGACGAGCAGTACTTC. This translates into CASSEAGGPSDEQYF.

This clone was recorded only once. V gene TRBV6-1 combines with J gene TRBJ2-5; TRBD2 might be the D (6 bases). The CDR3 is 13 residues long. The germline CDR1 and CDR2 sequences are MNHNS and SASEGT. Trimming cost V 7 bases and J 3 bases, with 12 bases left between them. CDR3 loop: CASMEGLKETQYF. DNA of the CDR3: TGTGCCAGCATGGAGGGATTAAAAGAGACCCAGTACTTC.